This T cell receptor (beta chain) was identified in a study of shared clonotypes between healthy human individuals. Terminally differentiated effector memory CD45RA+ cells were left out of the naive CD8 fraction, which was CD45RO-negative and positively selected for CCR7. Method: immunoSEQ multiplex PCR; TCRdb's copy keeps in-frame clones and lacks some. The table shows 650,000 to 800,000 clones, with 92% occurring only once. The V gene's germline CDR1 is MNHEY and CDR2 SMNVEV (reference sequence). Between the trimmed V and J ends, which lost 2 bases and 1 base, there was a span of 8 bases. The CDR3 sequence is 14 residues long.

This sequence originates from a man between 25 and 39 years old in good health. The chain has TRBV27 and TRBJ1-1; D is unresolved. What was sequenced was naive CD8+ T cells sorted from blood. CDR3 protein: CASSLMSGNTEAFF. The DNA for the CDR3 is TGTGCCAGCAGTTTAATGTCGGGGAACACTGAAGCTTTCTTT.